This T cell receptor beta chain was profiled in a study of identical twins. This clonotype turned up a few times. CDR3 length: 16 amino acids. Germline V gene sequence: CDR1 SGHRS, CDR2 YFSETQ. The junction had 16 bases not matched to a gene; V was cut back by 1 base and J by 10 bases. TCRdb fed the 5' RACE reads into MiXCR, producing one record per CDR3 protein. This sample carries under 400,000 distinct CDR3 sequences, roughly 9% of them seen once, and the ten largest clones take under 9.5%. The TCR comes from a woman between 50 and 59 years old in good health. Sample: naive T cells sorted from blood. The chain couples TRBV5-1 to TRBJ1-1, with 7 bases identical to TRBD1. This CDR3 reads CASSLPPLQDRHGAFF. The DNA of the CDR3 is TGCGCCAGCAGCTTGCCACCATTACAGGACAGGCACGGAGCTTTCTTT.